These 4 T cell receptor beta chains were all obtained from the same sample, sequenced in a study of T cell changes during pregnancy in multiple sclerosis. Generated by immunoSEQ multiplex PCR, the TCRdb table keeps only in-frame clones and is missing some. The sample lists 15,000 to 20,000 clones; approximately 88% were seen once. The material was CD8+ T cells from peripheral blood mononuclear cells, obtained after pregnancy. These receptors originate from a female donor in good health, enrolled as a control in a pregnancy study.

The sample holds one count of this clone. The CDR3 sequence is CASSLSGYQETQYF. In DNA form, the CDR3 reads TGTGCCAGCAGCCTTTCGGGGTACCAAGAGACCCAGTACTTC. The genes are TRBV6-5 and TRBJ2-5; the D gene is possibly TRBD2 (5 bases). Germline loops: CDR1 MNHEY, CDR2 SVGAGI. V lost 6 bases and J 0 bases, leaving 11 bases between the germline ends. The CDR3 consists of 14 residues.

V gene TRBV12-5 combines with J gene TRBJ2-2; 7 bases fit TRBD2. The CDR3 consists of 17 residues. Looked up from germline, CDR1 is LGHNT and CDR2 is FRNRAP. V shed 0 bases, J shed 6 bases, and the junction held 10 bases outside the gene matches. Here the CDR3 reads CASGLVVGASGPGELFF. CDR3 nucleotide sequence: TGTGCTAGTGGTTTGGTAGTAGGGGCTAGCGGACCCGGGGAGCTGTTTTTT.

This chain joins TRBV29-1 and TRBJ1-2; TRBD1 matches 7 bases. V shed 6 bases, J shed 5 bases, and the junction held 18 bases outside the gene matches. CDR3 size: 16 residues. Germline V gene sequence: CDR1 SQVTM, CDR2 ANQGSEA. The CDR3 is CSVPRKPDRNYYGYTF. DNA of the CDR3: TGCAGCGTACCACGAAAACCGGACAGGAATTATTATGGCTACACCTTC.

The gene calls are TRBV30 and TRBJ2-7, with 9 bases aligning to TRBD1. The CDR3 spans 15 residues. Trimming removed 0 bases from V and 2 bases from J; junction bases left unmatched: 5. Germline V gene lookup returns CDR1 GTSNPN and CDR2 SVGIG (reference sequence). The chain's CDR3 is CAWSVPGQGTYEQYF. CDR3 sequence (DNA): TGTGCCTGGAGTGTACCCGGACAGGGGACCTACGAGCAGTACTTC.